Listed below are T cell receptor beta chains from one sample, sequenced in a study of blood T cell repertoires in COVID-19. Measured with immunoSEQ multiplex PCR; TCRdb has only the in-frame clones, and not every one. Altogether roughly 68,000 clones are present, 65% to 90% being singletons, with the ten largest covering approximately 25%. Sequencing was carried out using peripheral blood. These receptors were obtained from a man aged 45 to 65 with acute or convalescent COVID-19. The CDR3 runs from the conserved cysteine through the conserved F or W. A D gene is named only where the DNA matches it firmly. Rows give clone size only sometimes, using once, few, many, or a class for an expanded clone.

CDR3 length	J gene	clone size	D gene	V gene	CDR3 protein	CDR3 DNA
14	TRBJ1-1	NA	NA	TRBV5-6	CASSIGQLNTEAFF	TGTGCCAGCAGCATCGGACAGCTGAACACTGAAGCTTTCTTT
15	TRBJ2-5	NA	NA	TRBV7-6	CASSRRGGAFQTQYF	TGTGCCAGCAGCCGAAGGGGGGGGGCCTTTCAGACCCAGTACTTC
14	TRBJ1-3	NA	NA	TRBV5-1	CASSPGGGGNTIYF	TGCGCCAGCAGCCCTGGGGGCGGTGGAAACACCATATATTTT
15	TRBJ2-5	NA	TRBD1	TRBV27	CASSLTRTGRETQYF	TGTGCCAGCAGTTTAACCCGGACAGGAAGGGAGACCCAGTACTTC
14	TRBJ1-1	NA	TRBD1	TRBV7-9	CASSKRQGVTEAFF	TGTGCCAGCAGCAAACGACAGGGGGTAACTGAAGCTTTCTTT
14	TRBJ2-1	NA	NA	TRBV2	CASTGGQAYNEQFF	TGTGCCAGCACCGGGGGGCAGGCCTACAATGAGCAGTTCTTC
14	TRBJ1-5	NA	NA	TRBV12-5	CASGHRVQNQPQHF	TGTGCTAGTGGTCACAGGGTTCAAAATCAGCCCCAGCATTTT
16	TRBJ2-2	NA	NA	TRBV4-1	CASSQQGGVNTGELFF	TGCGCCAGCAGCCAACAGGGCGGAGTGAACACCGGGGAGCTGTTTTTT
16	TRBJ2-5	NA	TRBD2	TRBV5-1	CASSWDVSGGQETQYF	TGCGCCAGCAGCTGGGACGTGAGCGGGGGGCAAGAGACCCAGTACTTC
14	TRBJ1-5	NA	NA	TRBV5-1	CASSPDSLNQPQHF	TGCGCCAGCAGCCCGGACAGCTTAAATCAGCCCCAGCATTTT
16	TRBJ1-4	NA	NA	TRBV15	CATSTAPDSPYEKLFF	TGTGCCACCAGCACAGCACCTGACAGTCCCTATGAAAAACTGTTTTTT
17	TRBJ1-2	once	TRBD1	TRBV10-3	CAIRGAPQGAANYGYTF	TGTGCCATCAGGGGGGCCCCACAGGGGGCAGCTAACTATGGCTACACCTTC
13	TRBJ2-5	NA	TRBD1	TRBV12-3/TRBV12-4	CASSWDRAETQYF	TGTGCCAGCAGTTGGGACAGGGCAGAGACCCAGTACTTC
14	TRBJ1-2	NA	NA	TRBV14	CASSQDLRDYGYTF	TGTGCCAGCAGCCAAGACCTCCGTGACTATGGCTACACCTTC
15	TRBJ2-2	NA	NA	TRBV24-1	CATSDFGQDTGELFF	TGTGCCACCAGTGATTTTGGGCAGGACACCGGGGAGCTGTTTTTT
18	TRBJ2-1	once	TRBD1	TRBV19	CASHIGTGFYGGHNEQFF	TGTGCCAGTCATATTGGGACAGGGTTCTACGGCGGTCACAATGAGCAGTTCTTC
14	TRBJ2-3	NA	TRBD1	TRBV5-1	CASRQGSGTDTQYF	TGCGCCAGCCGACAGGGGTCGGGCACAGATACGCAGTATTTT
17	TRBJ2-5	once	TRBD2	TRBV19	CASSIGGAGGYQETQYF	TGTGCCAGTAGTATAGGAGGAGCGGGAGGGTACCAAGAGACCCAGTACTTC
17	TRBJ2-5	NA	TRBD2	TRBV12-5	CASGGNASGGESGTQYF	TGTGCTAGTGGTGGTAACGCTAGCGGGGGGGAGAGCGGGACCCAGTACTTC
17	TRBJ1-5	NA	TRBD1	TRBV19	CASSPRTGTMNNHPQHF	TGTGCCAGTAGTCCCCGGACAGGGACCATGAACAATCATCCCCAGCATTTT
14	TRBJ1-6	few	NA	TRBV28	CASSSFSGNSPLHF	TGTGCCAGCAGCTCCTTTTCAGGAAATTCACCCCTCCACTTT
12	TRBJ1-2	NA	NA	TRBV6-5	CASSYLNYGYTF	TGTGCCAGCAGTTACCTCAACTATGGCTACACCTTC
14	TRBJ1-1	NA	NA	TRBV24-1	CATSESDRNTEAFF	TGTGCCACCAGTGAGTCGGACAGGAACACTGAAGCTTTCTTT
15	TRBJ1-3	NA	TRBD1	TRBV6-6	CASSYSGTEGNTIYF	TGTGCCAGCAGTTATTCCGGGACAGAAGGAAACACCATATATTTT
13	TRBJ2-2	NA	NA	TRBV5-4	CASSPRGTGELFF	TGTGCCAGCAGCCCGAGGGGGACCGGGGAGCTGTTTTTT
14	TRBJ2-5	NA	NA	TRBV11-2	CASSLDSNQETQYF	TGTGCCAGCAGCCTGGACAGCAACCAAGAGACCCAGTACTTC
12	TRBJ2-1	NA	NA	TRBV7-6	CASSRYYNEQFF	TGTGCCAGCAGCCGTTACTACAATGAGCAGTTCTTC
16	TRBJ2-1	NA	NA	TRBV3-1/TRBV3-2	CASSQGIQAVNNEQFF	TGTGCCAGCAGCCAAGGGATCCAAGCGGTGAACAATGAGCAGTTCTTC